This entry is about one T cell receptor (beta chain). Source study methods: Nucleated cell counts were estimated from reference gene primer amplification. Generated by immunoSEQ multiplex PCR, the TCRdb table keeps only in-frame clones and is missing some. V and J calls and clone size are copied from that table; D and trimming were computed from the DNA. The repertoire consists of around 400,000 clones, with more than 75% occurring once and the leading ten covering roughly a tenth. This sample was taken from a study of blood T cell repertoires in COVID-19. Across the study: Sources were T cells, B-cell-depleted T cells, or PBMCs; the material itself was cDNA or gDNA.

Trimming took off 0 bases at V and 4 bases at J, with 9 bases between the two ends. The CDR3 runs 14 residues. Germline lookup yields CDR1 GTSNPN and CDR2 SVGIG (reference sequence). The V gene is TRBV30, the J gene TRBJ1-4; D is perhaps TRBD1 (6 bases). This receptor was obtained from a woman aged 30 to 39 with COVID-19, enrolled during active disease. Material for sequencing was peripheral blood. The CDR3 region is CAWSVAGDNEKLFF. The CDR3 DNA is TGTGCCTGGAGTGTAGCAGGGGATAATGAAAAACTGTTTTTT.